This T cell receptor beta chain was recovered during a study of T cells in Graves' hyperthyroidism and ophthalmopathy. On the study more broadly: Peripheral blood was acquired at first diagnosis, ahead of any therapy whatsoever.

RNA transcripts provided the source from which TCR beta CDR3 regions were amplified. HTBI primers were employed in a first-round RT-PCR of the TCR CDR3. TCRdb independently ran MiXCR on the multiplex PCR reads; one entry per CDR3 protein. The sample shows 600,000 to 650,000 distinct CDR3 sequences, roughly 16% of them seen only once. This clonotype occurred a few times. The junction does not match germline at one end; this may be a read error. This CDR3 comprises 11 residues. The TCR comes from a woman aged 25 to 39 with Graves' hyperthyroidism. The sequencing input was blood. This chain connects TRBV12-3 or TRBV12-4 to TRBJ2-7; D ambiguous. The CDR3 sequence is CASSFGYEQHF. In nucleotides, the CDR3 is TGTGCCAGCAGTTTCGGTTACGAGCAGCACTTC.